This T cell receptor (beta chain) is from a study of cytomegalovirus exposure and HLA in healthy donors. This clone is a singleton in its sample. Its antigen is still unknown. Study results and limitations: Later genetic work tied a missense DCLRE1C variant to beta-chain V and J trimming. Many donors shared some public TCRs, even though most TCR sequences were rare. A few of the chains that were CMV-associated were confirmed in vitro to be specific for CMV antigens. The presence/absence work took it that sequencing depth was about the same across donors.

The PCR was carried out with 60 Vbeta primers and 13 Jbeta primers. Using immunoSEQ multiplex PCR, the repertoire was profiled, and TCRdb retains in-frame clones only, with some absent. The sample shows around 220,000 clones, 60% to 80% of them seen only once. In germline, CDR1 is SGHAT, CDR2 FQNNGV. This CDR3 is built from 15 residues. The V and J ends lost 7 bases and 5 bases, in that order; junction bases with no gene match: 13. The TCR sequence derives from a woman aged 30 to 39 in good health and CMV-seronegative. The rearrangement uses TRBV11-2 and TRBJ1-1, with TRBD1 matching 7 bases. Sequenced: PBMCs. The CDR3 nucleotides read TGTGCCAGCACCGGACCCGCAGGGGGTTGGACTGAAGCTTTCTTT. The encoded protein is CASTGPAGGWTEAFF.